One sample yielded the 9 T cell receptor beta chains listed below, sequenced in a study of blood T cell repertoires in COVID-19. Using immunoSEQ multiplex PCR, the repertoire was profiled, and TCRdb retains in-frame clones only, with some absent. This sample has about 200,000 clones, with approximately 83% found just once. The sample taken for sequencing was PBMCs or T cells enriched from blood (not recorded which). The receptors here all came from a man aged 35-49 years who had recovered from COVID-19.

This sequence joins TRBV12-3 or TRBV12-4 and TRBJ1-2; D is unclear. CDR3 length: 12 amino acids. Trimming took off 5 bases at V and 7 bases at J, with 11 bases between the two ends. For the CDR3, the DNA is TGTGCCAGCAGTCGAGGGTTGTCTGGCTACACCTTC. Protein sequence: CASSRGLSGYTF.

This chain uses TRBV19 with TRBJ2-3; D perhaps matches TRBD1 (6 bases). Per the germline V gene, CDR1 is LNHDA and CDR2 is SQIVND (reference sequence). V was cut by 5 bases and J by 3 bases, with 12 bases left in between. CDR3 length: 14 amino acids. This CDR3 reads CASSAYTGTDTQYF. The CDR3 nucleotides read TGTGCCAGTAGTGCGTACACAGGGACAGATACGCAGTATTTT.

The rearrangement joins TRBV2 to TRBJ1-6; no clear D. Deletions cut 8 bases from V and 18 bases from J, with 23 bases between. CDR1 is SNHLY, CDR2 FYNNEI, per germline. The CDR3 sequence is 13 residues long. CDR3 protein: CASALNQQTSPHF. The DNA for the CDR3 is TGTGCCAGCGCCTTAAATCAGCAGACATCTCCCCACTTT.

The rearrangement joins TRBV5-1 to TRBJ1-2; the D gene is possibly TRBD1 (6 bases). The CDR3 consists of 14 residues. Germline V gene lookup returns CDR1 SGHRS and CDR2 YFSETQ. The germline V and J ends were trimmed by 2 bases and 1 base, with 9 bases remaining between them. The CDR3 region is CASSLVGGNYGYTF. In DNA form, the CDR3 reads TGCGCCAGCAGCTTAGTAGGGGGTAACTATGGCTACACCTTC.

The chain employs TRBV3-1 (or the pseudogene TRBV3-2) and TRBJ1-2, with a weak D call TRBD1 (6 bases). The V and J ends lost 0 bases and 10 bases respectively, with 21 bases between them. Germline lookup yields CDR1 LGHDT and CDR2 YNNKEL (reference sequence). The CDR3 contains 16 residues. The CDR3 region has the DNA TGTGCCAGCAGCCAAGACTCCAGGGGTCGCGTCGCGTACTACACCTTC. Protein: CASSQDSRGRVAYYTF.

This clone was seen only once. The rearrangement joins TRBV2 to TRBJ1-2, with 8 positions matching TRBD1. Trimming at V came to 6 bases and at J to 4 bases, leaving 4 bases not matched to a gene. Looked up from germline, CDR1 is SNHLY and CDR2 is FYNNEI. This CDR3 comprises 13 residues. Written as DNA, the CDR3 is TGTGCCAGCAGGGACAGGGAAGGCTATGGCTACACCTTC. Translated: CASRDREGYGYTF.

The J gene is TRBJ2-7, the V gene TRBV2, with 13 nucleotides matching TRBD2. Per the germline V gene, CDR1 is SNHLY and CDR2 is FYNNEI. The CDR3 has 15 amino acids. Trimming took 5 bases from V and 7 from J; bases not matched to a gene: 8. CDR3 nucleotides: TGTGCCAGCAGTTTTGGACTAGCGGGGGCTGGGGAGCAGTACTTC. Translated, it gives CASSFGLAGAGEQYF.

The chain links TRBV5-4 to TRBJ1-2, with TRBD1 as a possible D gene (6 bases). The CDR3 spans 13 residues. Looked up from germline, CDR1 is SGHNT and CDR2 is YYREEE (reference sequence). The V and J ends lost 4 bases and 8 bases respectively, with 15 bases between them. The CDR3, as DNA: TGTGCCAGCAGCCCTGGGTGGGGGCGCGGCTACACCTTC. Its protein is CASSPGWGRGYTF.

The chain has TRBV6-4 and TRBJ2-3; 9 bases are shared with TRBD1. The CDR3 has 17 residues. Trimming at V came to 8 bases and at J to 2 bases, leaving 14 bases not matched to a gene. Germline V gene data show CDR1 as MRHNA and CDR2 as SNTAGT. The CDR3 loop is CASYGTGPVHVTDTQYF. In DNA form, the CDR3 reads TGTGCCAGCTACGGGACAGGGCCCGTCCATGTCACAGATACGCAGTATTTT.